A single sample is the source of the 12 T cell receptor beta chains below, sequenced in a study of T cell repertoires in cytomegalovirus infection (dated by TCRdb to the late 2010s). Sequenced using an Illumina HiSeq 1500. TCRdb's own reprocessing of the public reads used fastp at Q25 and MiXCR and kept productive beta chains. When rows share a CDR3 protein, they turn into one entry using the most common DNA and genes. The sample includes around 440,000 distinct CDR3 sequences, with 10% to 12% observed a single time. Roughly 10% of the sample is in the top ten clones. What was sequenced was PBMCs. All receptors come from a human donor in good health (CMV status not recorded). Some clones in this sample may be carry-over from other donors' samples.

This clonotype was detected ten times or more. Because the CDR3's place on the DNA is in doubt, the DNA is left out and the CDR3 is given as listed by TCRdb. The chain uses TRBV12-3 or TRBV12-4 and TRBJ2-6. Both ends counted, the CDR3 spans 13 residues. Here the CDR3 reads CASSLLRANVLTF.

This sequence joins TRBV20-1 and TRBJ2-2; D is ambiguous. The CDR3 length is 11 residues. Germline values: CDR1 DFQATT, CDR2 SNEGSKA (reference sequence). The V gene lost 1 base and the J gene lost 9 bases, with 6 bases spanning the gap. The CDR3 here is CSARGPRELFF. The DNA of the CDR3 is TGCAGTGCTAGAGGCCCCAGGGAGCTGTTTTTT.

The rearrangement joins TRBV19 to TRBJ2-1; D may correspond to TRBD1 or TRBD2 (6 bases each). The CDR3 consists of 13 residues. Trimming removed 9 bases at V and 4 bases at J, with 13 bases between. Germline V gene sequence: CDR1 LNHDA, CDR2 SQIVND (reference sequence). The CDR3 loop reads CARGGLIYNEQFF. The CDR3 DNA reads TGTGCCAGAGGGGGACTTATTTACAATGAGCAGTTCTTC.

This clonotype was observed at least ten times. This chain uses TRBV7-8 with TRBJ1-5, with a tentative D call TRBD1 (5 bases). V lost 5 bases to trimming and J lost 2 bases, with 13 bases between them. The CDR3 is 15 amino acids. CDR1 is SGHVS, CDR2 FQNEAQ, per germline. CDR3 in DNA: TGTGCCAGCAGCCCCAGGGCATTCGGCAATCAGCCCCAGCATTTT. Protein sequence: CASSPRAFGNQPQHF.

This chain uses TRBV19 with TRBJ1-6; D may be TRBD1 (5 bases). The CDR3 contains 12 residues. Trimming cost V 7 bases and J 7 bases, with 8 bases left between them. CDR1 and CDR2 (germline): LNHDA, SQIVND (reference sequence). Written as DNA, the CDR3 is TGTGCCAGTACAGGGCTCAATTCACCCCTCCACTTT. Translated: CASTGLNSPLHF.

This clonotype was seen only a few times. This sequence joins TRBV6-1 and TRBJ1-5; a possible D gene is TRBD1 (5 bases). The length of the CDR3 is 14 residues. Per germline, CDR1 MNHNS and CDR2 SASEGT. V lost 11 bases to trimming and J lost 5 bases, with 19 bases between them. Written as DNA, the CDR3 is TGTGCCGCCCGGAGTCTCCAGGGCGATCAGCCCCAGCATTTT. Amino acid sequence: CAARSLQGDQPQHF.

This clonotype was recorded at least ten times. This chain uses TRBV4-1 with TRBJ2-4; 8 nucleotides agree with TRBD1. The V segment lost 1 base and the J segment 2 bases; nucleotides outside the gene matches: 4. Germline assignment: CDR1 MGHRA and CDR2 YSYEKL. The CDR3 covers 16 residues. For the CDR3, the DNA is TGCGCCAGCAGCCAAGCGGACAGGGACCCCAAAAACATTCAGTACTTC. It encodes CASSQADRDPKNIQYF.

The sample holds a few counts of this clonotype. The genes are TRBV2 and TRBJ1-2; TRBD1 aligns across 7 bases. The trim removed 6 bases at V and 6 bases at J, leaving 13 bases unmatched. This CDR3 has 15 residues. Looked up from germline, CDR1 is SNHLY and CDR2 is FYNNEI. DNA for the CDR3: TGTGCCAGCAGGTTTACGACAGGGCTAGTGGATGGCTACACCTTC. Translating it yields CASRFTTGLVDGYTF.

Only a few counts were recorded for this clonotype. The chain recombines TRBV6-1 with TRBJ2-1; 12 bases are shared with TRBD2. The length of the CDR3 is 18 residues. After removal of 2 bases from V and 5 bases from J, the junction contained 10 bases not matched to a gene. Germline lookup yields CDR1 MNHNS and CDR2 SASEGT. CDR3 nucleotide sequence: TGTGCCAGCAGTGAACTAGCGGGGGGGCCGGGGCTGGACAATGAGCAGTTCTTC. Its protein is CASSELAGGPGLDNEQFF.

At least ten counts were recorded for this clonotype. The V gene is TRBV3-1, the J gene TRBJ1-1, with D perhaps matching TRBD1 (5 bases). V lost 6 bases and J 8 bases, leaving 16 bases between the germline ends. The CDR3 totals 13 residues. Germline CDR1 is LGHDT and CDR2 is YNNKEL (reference sequence). CDR3 sequence (DNA): TGTGCCAGCAGGATTTCAGGGTCCCCAGAAGCTTTCTTT. Amino acid sequence: CASRISGSPEAFF. The full variable domain, rest sourced from reference TRBV3-1 and TRBJ1-1, is DTAVSQTPKYLVTQMGNDKSIKCEQNLGHDTMYWYKQDSKKFLKIMFSYNNKELIINETVPNRFSPKSPDKAHLNLHINSLELGDSAVYFCASRISGSPEAFFGQGTRLTVV.

The sample holds many counts of this clonotype. The chain uses TRBV19 and TRBJ2-2; D is tentatively TRBD1 or TRBD2 (6 bases each). The V end was cut by 6 bases, the J end by 6 bases, with 14 bases between. The CDR3 runs 14 residues. Germline V lookup: CDR1 LNHDA, CDR2 SQIVND (reference sequence). CDR3 amino acids: CASSQIRGAGELFF. CDR3 nucleotide sequence: TGTGCCAGTAGCCAGATAAGGGGGGCCGGGGAGCTGTTTTTT. Looking up the rest from reference TRBV19 and TRBJ2-2 gives the full variable domain: DGGITQSPKYLFRKEGQNVTLSCEQNLNHDAMYWYRQDPGQGLRLIYYSQIVNDFQKGDIAEGYSVSREKKESFPLTVTSAQKNPTAFYLCASSQIRGAGELFFGEGSRLTVL.

This clonotype was counted only a few times. The genes are TRBV20-1 and TRBJ2-3; tentative D call: TRBD2 (5 bases). CDR1 and CDR2 (germline): DFQATT, SNEGSKA (reference sequence). The CDR3 spans 13 residues. Between the trimmed V and J ends, which lost 6 bases and 2 bases, there was a span of 12 bases. The CDR3 DNA follows: TGCAGTGCCAAAACCGGGGACACAGATACGCAGTATTTT. Amino acid sequence: CSAKTGDTDTQYF.